This T cell receptor (beta chain) was identified in a study of blood T cell repertoires in COVID-19. Study summary: Some COVID-19 samples were acute and others convalescent; all came from the United States, Italy and Spain. Sample material is recorded as cDNA or gDNA derived from T cells, B-cell-depleted T cells, or PBMCs.

The CDR3 runs 15 residues. The ends lost 4 bases at V and 4 bases at J; junction bases unmatched: 4. Germline CDR1 reads MNHEY; CDR2 reads SVGAGI. Original processing notes: Reference gene primer amplification in the assay estimated nucleated cell counts. TCRdb keeps only in-frame clones here, not all; method: immunoSEQ multiplex PCR. V, J and clone size reflect that table, while D and trimming were determined from the DNA. This table has tens of thousands of clones, approximately 86% appearing once. The chain combines TRBV6-5 with TRBJ2-1, with 10 positions matching TRBD2. The TCR comes from a woman aged 50 to 60 with acute or convalescent COVID-19. Source material: peripheral blood. The CDR3 region has the DNA TGTGCCAGCAGTTTCCTAGCGGGGGAGTACAATGAGCAGTTCTTC. Translation gives CASSFLAGEYNEQFF.